These 8 T cell receptor beta chains were sequenced from one sample in a study of cytomegalovirus exposure and HLA in healthy donors. 13 Jbeta primers and 60 Vbeta primers were used for the PCR. Profiled with immunoSEQ multiplex PCR; TCRdb holds only in-frame clones, not every one. The sample includes around 150,000 clones, around three quarters of them seen just once. Material for sequencing was PBMCs. These receptors were collected from a man aged 50 to 59 in good health and CMV-seropositive.

This chain uses TRBV7-3 with TRBJ2-7; 11 nucleotides line up with TRBD1. Trimming at V came to 5 bases and at J to 3 bases, leaving 3 bases not matched to a gene. The CDR3 sequence is 14 residues long. Per the germline V gene, CDR1 is SGHTA and CDR2 is FQGTGA. In DNA form, the CDR3 reads TGTGCCAGCAGCCCCGGGACAGGGGGCTACGAGCAGTACTTC. Translating it yields CASSPGTGGYEQYF.

In the case of this clone: Other nucleotide sequences from this sample produce the same CDR3. The chain joins TRBV5-1 to TRBJ2-1; TRBD2 matches 11 bases. This CDR3 spans 16 amino acids. Germline CDR1 SGHRS, CDR2 YFSETQ. With V trimmed by 0 bases and J by 3 bases, 2 bases remained unmatched. As DNA, the CDR3 is TGCGCCAGCAGCTTGGGGGGACTAGCGGACTACAATGAGCAGTTCTTC. Translation gives CASSLGGLADYNEQFF.

The rearrangement links TRBV5-4 to TRBJ2-1; 8 bases agree with TRBD2. This CDR3 contains 14 residues. Germline V gives CDR1 SGHNT, CDR2 YYREEE (reference sequence). V was clipped by 6 bases and J by 5 bases; unmatched bases: 7. The DNA of the CDR3 is TGTGCCAGCAAACCGGGACTAGAAAACAATGAGCAGTTCTTC. Translation: CASKPGLENNEQFF. Supplemented by reference TRBV5-4 and TRBJ2-1, the full variable domain reads ETGVTQSPTHLIKTRGQQVTLRCSSQSGHNTVSWYQQALGQGPQFIFQYYREEENGRGNFPPRFSGLQFPNYSSELNVNALELDDSALYLCASKPGLENNEQFFGPGTRLTVL.

J is TRBJ2-7 and V is TRBV7-8, with TRBD2 as a possible D gene (7 bases). Trimming removed 4 bases from V and 6 bases from J, with 16 bases in between. There are 14 residues in the CDR3. Germline lookup yields CDR1 SGHVS and CDR2 FQNEAQ. The CDR3 spells CASSSIGGLSEQYF. CDR3 DNA sequence: TGTGCCAGCAGCTCTATCGGGGGGCTTAGCGAGCAGTACTTC.

The V call is TRBV5-4, the J call TRBJ1-5, with TRBD1 matching over 9 bases. This CDR3 has 15 amino acids. CDR1 is SGHNT and CDR2 is YYREEE in the germline V gene (reference sequence). Germline trimming cut 4 bases from V and 2 bases from J; bases unmatched to any gene: 4. Here the CDR3 DNA reads TGTGCCAGCAGCCGGACAGGGGACGGCAATCAGCCCCAGCATTTT. Translation: CASSRTGDGNQPQHF. Based on the CDR3 plus reference TRBV5-4 and TRBJ1-5, the full variable domain is ETGVTQSPTHLIKTRGQQVTLRCSSQSGHNTVSWYQQALGQGPQFIFQYYREEENGRGNFPPRFSGLQFPNYSSELNVNALELDDSALYLCASSRTGDGNQPQHFGDGTRLSIL.

V and J are TRBV4-1 and TRBJ2-5; no firm D call. The length of the CDR3 is 13 residues. Germline values: CDR1 MGHRA, CDR2 YSYEKL. V dropped 1 base and J dropped 3 bases, with 6 bases sitting between them. The CDR3 region has the DNA TGCGCCAGCAGCCAAGTTACAAAAGAGACCCAGTACTTC. Residues: CASSQVTKETQYF.

The genes are TRBV11-2 and TRBJ2-5, with D possibly matching TRBD2 (7 bases). Germline loops: CDR1 SGHAT, CDR2 FQNNGV. The CDR3 is 17 residues long. V lost 5 bases to trimming and J lost 5 bases, with 24 bases between them. CDR3 sequence (DNA): TGTGCCAGCAGCCCTAGGCTAGGGGGGGGAAGGTGGGAGACCCAGTACTTC. Translated, it gives CASSPRLGGGRWETQYF.

This chain uses TRBV19 with TRBJ1-2; no reliable D call. The CDR3 covers 17 residues. Germline V gene data show CDR1 as LNHDA and CDR2 as SQIVND (reference sequence). Between the trimmed V and J ends, which lost 5 bases and 0 bases, there was a span of 19 bases. The CDR3 region is CASSRGLTDVSNYGYTF. CDR3 DNA: TGTGCCAGTAGTCGCGGACTTACGGACGTATCTAACTATGGCTACACCTTC. The entire variable domain, with the rest obtained from reference TRBV19 and TRBJ1-2, is as follows: DGGITQSPKYLFRKEGQNVTLSCEQNLNHDAMYWYRQDPGQGLRLIYYSQIVNDFQKGDIAEGYSVSREKKESFPLTVTSAQKNPTAFYLCASSRGLTDVSNYGYTFGSGTRLTVV.